Listed below are T cell receptor beta chains from one sample, sequenced in a study of T cells in Graves' hyperthyroidism and ophthalmopathy. From the multiplex PCR reads, TCRdb called clonotypes with MiXCR, one entry per CDR3 protein. The table lists hundreds of thousands of distinct CDR3 sequences, over 11% of them singletons. Sequences were obtained from blood. Source of these receptors: a woman between 25 and 40 years old with Graves' hyperthyroidism that later progressed to Graves' ophthalmopathy. Both conserved end residues are part of each CDR3. The D gene is left open where the match is weak. Expanded clones get a size class; other rows say once, few or many, or leave the size out.

>.|TRBV7-9|many|TRBJ2-4
CASSSRDVRAKNIQYF
TGTGCCAGCAGCTCGCGGGACGTAAGAGCCAAAAACATTCAGTACTTC
>.|TRBV20-1|many|TRBJ1-1
CSARAGAPDGTEAFF
TGCAGTGCTAGAGCCGGAGCCCCTGACGGCACTGAAGCTTTCTTT
>.|TRBV24-1|few|TRBJ2-1
CATSDFGEGKQFF
TGTGCCACCAGTGATTTCGGTGAAGGGAAGCAGTTCTTC
>.|TRBV5-1|many|TRBJ1-3
CASSLWGTDGNTIYF
TGCGCCAGCAGCTTGTGGGGGACTGATGGAAACACCATATATTTT
>TRBD1|TRBV6-2/TRBV6-3|many|TRBJ2-1
CASADRGQILYNEQFF
TGTGCCAGCGCGGACAGGGGGCAAATCTTATACAATGAGCAGTTCTTC
>.|TRBV4-2|.|TRBJ1-5
CASSQGSSWPQHF
TGTGCCAGCAGCCAAGGGAGCTCGTGGCCCCAGCATTTT
>TRBD1|TRBV5-1|.|TRBJ1-3
CASSFLGTASGNTIYF
TGCGCCAGCAGCTTCCTCGGGACAGCCTCTGGAAACACCATATATTTT
>.|TRBV9|many|TRBJ1-2
CASSVSKDAPRSYGYTF
TGTGCCAGCAGCGTTTCAAAGGACGCCCCAAGATCCTATGGCTACACCTTC
>.|TRBV24-1|.|TRBJ2-3
CATSDFSVPDTQYF
TGTGCCACCAGTGATTTTTCGGTACCAGATACGCAGTATTTT
>TRBD1|TRBV11-2|few|TRBJ2-7
CASSTGTGVAEQYF
TGTGCCAGCAGCACGGGGACAGGGGTCGCCGAGCAGTACTTC
>TRBD2|TRBV6-2/TRBV6-3|.|TRBJ2-1
CASWGGGNEQFF
TGTGCCAGCTGGGGGGGGGGCAATGAGCAGTTCTTC
>.|TRBV20-1|many|TRBJ1-6
CSAQRGVNSPLHF
TGCAGTGCCCAGAGAGGAGTTAATTCACCCCTCCACTTT
>TRBD2|TRBV28|.|TRBJ2-1
CASSYPPGLAPFF
TGTGCCAGCAGTTATCCACCGGGACTAGCACCCTTCTTC
>.|TRBV6-2/TRBV6-3|.|TRBJ2-1
CASSYPADEQFF
TGTGCCAGCAGTTACCCTGCTGATGAGCAGTTCTTC
>.|TRBV7-2|.|TRBJ1-4
CASSPRLGHPGEKLFF
TGTGCCAGCAGCCCACGGTTGGGACACCCGGGGGAAAAACTGTTTTTT
>.|TRBV2|many|TRBJ2-7
CASSAGQLSKYEQYF
TGTGCCAGCAGTGCTGGACAGCTTAGCAAATACGAGCAGTACTTC
>.|TRBV11-3|many|TRBJ1-2
CASSGESYGYTF
TGTGCCAGCTCCGGGGAGTCCTATGGCTACACCTTC
>.|TRBV28|few|TRBJ1-3
CASSFPLGNTIYF
TGTGCCAGCAGTTTTCCACTTGGAAACACCATATATTTT
>.|TRBV10-3|many|TRBJ1-2
CAIRPQEANYGYTF
TGTGCCATCAGACCCCAGGAAGCTAACTATGGCTACACCTTC
>.|TRBV12-3/TRBV12-4|few|TRBJ2-2
CASSFRAGGELFF
TGTGCCAGCAGTTTTAGGGCCGGCGGGGAGCTGTTTTTT
>.|TRBV2|few|TRBJ1-1
CASSESDGFGTEAFF
TGTGCCAGCAGTGAATCGGACGGGTTTGGCACTGAAGCTTTCTTT
>.|TRBV19|.|TRBJ2-3
CASSIDQTAGTQYF
TGTGCCAGTAGTATAGATCAGACGGCGGGGACGCAGTATTTT
>.|TRBV6-1|.|TRBJ2-7
CASSQKVVTYEQYF
TGTGCCAGCAGTCAAAAAGTTGTGACCTACGAGCAGTACTTC
>.|TRBV6-2/TRBV6-3|few|TRBJ2-7
CASGDLGQYEQYF
TGTGCCAGCGGGGACCTGGGGCAGTACGAGCAGTACTTC
>TRBD2|TRBV7-3|few|TRBJ2-4
CASSSGGRTSKNIQYF
TGTGCCAGCAGCTCCGGCGGGAGGACATCCAAAAACATTCAGTACTTC
>.|TRBV5-8|many|TRBJ2-2
CASSLDDTGELFF
TGTGCCAGCAGCCTGGACGACACCGGGGAGCTGTTTTTT
>.|TRBV4-1|few|TRBJ2-1
CASSQRADDEQFF
TGCGCCAGCAGCCAACGGGCCGACGACGAGCAGTTCTTC
>.|TRBV3-2|.|TRBJ1-4
CASSQAGSWEEKLFF
TGTGCCAGCAGCCAAGCAGGGTCGTGGGAAGAAAAACTGTTTTTT
>TRBD1|TRBV6-2/TRBV6-3|few|TRBJ2-7
CASSPTGIVVEQYF
TGTGCCAGCAGTCCGACAGGGATAGTAGTAGAGCAGTACTTC
>.|TRBV7-9|many|TRBJ2-1
CASSLAVGLVLGNEQFF
TGTGCCAGCAGCTTAGCGGTTGGGCTAGTCCTTGGCAATGAGCAGTTCTTC
>.|TRBV10-2|many|TRBJ2-2
CASSEPAGHTGELFF
TGCGCCAGCAGTGAGCCGGCCGGCCACACCGGGGAGCTGTTTTTT
>TRBD2|TRBV9|few|TRBJ2-5
CASSAGTSGNGLETQYF
TGTGCCAGCAGCGCCGGGACTAGCGGGAATGGATTGGAGACCCAGTACTTC
>.|TRBV29-1|many|TRBJ1-5
CSVGVSGQGNQPQHF
TGCAGCGTTGGAGTCTCGGGGCAGGGCAATCAGCCCCAGCATTTT
>TRBD1|TRBV27|many|TRBJ2-3
CASSLGTGPTDTQYF
TGTGCCAGCAGTTTAGGGACAGGGCCCACAGATACGCAGTATTTT
>.|TRBV29-1|.|TRBJ1-4
CSVEGGGQKLFF
TGCAGCGTTGAGGGTGGCGGGCAAAAACTGTTTTTT
>TRBD2|TRBV6-2/TRBV6-3|few|TRBJ2-7
CASSYSQVGLAGSYEQYF
TGTGCCAGCAGTTACTCTCAGGTTGGACTAGCGGGCTCCTACGAGCAGTACTTC
>.|TRBV6-5|many|TRBJ2-1
CASSYAKGEQFF
TGTGCCAGCAGTTACGCGAAGGGCGAGCAGTTCTTC
>.|TRBV30|few|TRBJ2-2
CALALEASGELFF
TGTGCCTTGGCCCTCGAGGCGTCCGGGGAGCTGTTTTTT
>TRBD2|TRBV7-8|few|TRBJ2-1
CASSGAGLAGVQFF
TGTGCCAGCAGCGGCGCGGGACTAGCGGGAGTTCAGTTCTTC
>.|TRBV18|many|TRBJ1-5
CASSPSAGEGQPQHF
TGTGCCAGCTCACCATCCGCGGGAGAGGGTCAGCCCCAGCATTTT
>TRBD2|TRBV4-1|few|TRBJ2-2
CASSLPTSGGTGELFF
TGCGCCAGCAGCCTACCGACTAGCGGGGGCACCGGGGAGCTGTTTTTT
>.|TRBV6-1|many|TRBJ2-4
CASSLIVGGLAKNIQYF
TGTGCCAGCAGCCTTATTGTGGGGGGCCTAGCCAAAAACATTCAGTACTTC
>TRBD2|TRBV12-3/TRBV12-4|many|TRBJ2-5
CASIVAGGQETQYF
TGTGCCAGCATAGTAGCGGGAGGGCAAGAGACCCAGTACTTC
>.|TRBV6-5|many|TRBJ1-1
CASSYTRYGTFGAFF
TGTGCCAGCAGTTACACACGCTACGGCACGTTTGGCGCTTTCTTT
>.|TRBV28|many|TRBJ2-7
CASSLGQGGWQYF
TGTGCCAGCAGTTTAGGGCAGGGAGGATGGCAGTACTTC
>.|TRBV20-1|few|TRBJ2-2
CSARTSFTGELFF
TGCAGTGCTCGGACTTCTTTTACCGGGGAGCTGTTTTTT
>.|TRBV6-1|many|TRBJ1-1
CASSGLQAYTEAFF
TGTGCCAGCAGTGGGTTACAGGCCTACACTGAAGCTTTCTTT
>TRBD1|TRBV3-1|few|TRBJ1-6
CASSQRQGFKNSPLHF
TGTGCCAGCAGCCAACGACAGGGCTTTAAGAATTCACCCCTCCACTTT
>.|TRBV30|many|TRBJ2-1
CAWRGMPYNEQFF
TGTGCCTGGAGGGGAATGCCCTACAATGAGCAGTTCTTC
>TRBD1|TRBV3-1|many|TRBJ1-1
CASSFDRGTEAFF
TGCGCCAGCAGCTTCGACAGGGGGACTGAAGCTTTCTTT
>TRBD2|TRBV2|.|TRBJ2-3
CASNLPGLAGGPSDTQYF
TGTGCCAGCAACTTACCGGGACTAGCGGGAGGGCCGTCGGATACGCAGTATTTT
>.|TRBV2|many|TRBJ1-1
CASTNTEAFF
TGTGCCAGCACGAACACTGAAGCTTTCTTT
>TRBD2|TRBV2|.|TRBJ2-2
CASKGLAANTGELFF
TGTGCCAGCAAGGGACTAGCGGCCAACACCGGGGAGCTGTTTTTT
>TRBD2|TRBV28|.|TRBJ2-3
CASLSEREFRDTQYF
TGTGCCAGCCTCTCCGAGCGGGAGTTTAGAGATACGCAGTATTTT
>TRBD1|TRBV5-1|many|TRBJ1-1
CASSAQGAGTEAFF
TGCGCCAGCAGCGCACAGGGGGCCGGCACTGAAGCTTTCTTT
>.|TRBV19|many|TRBJ2-3
CASTLTAAASTDTQYF
TGTGCCAGTACCCTGACCGCGGCTGCCAGCACAGATACGCAGTATTTT
>.|TRBV19|.|TRBJ1-1
CASSIIDTEAFF
TGTGCCAGTAGTATCATAGACACTGAAGCTTTCTTT